These 29 T cell receptor beta chains share one sample of origin, sequenced in a study of OX40 agonist ivuxolimab in advanced cancers. The protocol used for the library was the immunoSEQ multiplex PCR assay. Drawn from immuneACCESS, this table holds only the in-frame rearrangements with V and J called that TCRdb kept. Clones are partly lost; checked studies trace under half to an unresolved V gene and leave the rest unexplained. The sample table records some 72,000 clones; roughly 90% of these occur just once. The top ten constitute approximately 0.5% of the sample. Here the sequenced sample was CD4+ or CD8+ T cells sorted from blood, taken in a trial of the OX40 agonist ivuxolimab. The receptors were sampled from an adult with an advanced solid tumor such as melanoma, head and neck, liver or kidney cancer.

The chain has TRBV7-2 and TRBJ2-3; 15 bases map to TRBD2. J was trimmed by 4 bases and V by 1 base; bases with no gene match: 6. This CDR3 contains 18 residues. CDR1 and CDR2 from the germline V gene are SGHTA and FQGNSA. The CDR3 sequence: CASSLVGRTSGRADTQYF. The DNA of the CDR3 is TGTGCCAGCAGCTTAGTGGGGCGGACTAGCGGGAGGGCAGATACGCAGTATTTT.

The gene calls are TRBV2 and TRBJ2-1; D possibly matches TRBD1 or TRBD2 (6 bases each). The V end was cut by 6 bases, the J end by 7 bases, with 16 bases between. Per germline, CDR1 SNHLY and CDR2 FYNNEI. This CDR3 is 14 amino acids long. The CDR3 DNA follows: TGTGCCAGCAGGGAGGGCCTAGGGGGAAATGAGCAGTTCTTC. Translating gives CASREGLGGNEQFF.

The rearrangement joins TRBV11-3 to TRBJ1-2, with 8 bases identical to TRBD1. The germline V gene encodes CDR1 SGHNT and CDR2 YENEEA. The CDR3 is made up of 13 amino acids. The ends lost 7 bases at V and 7 bases at J; junction bases unmatched: 8. The CDR3 protein is CASKGRGRSGYTF. CDR3 sequence (DNA): TGTGCCAGCAAGGGCAGGGGGCGATCTGGCTACACCTTC.

The chain employs TRBV5-1 and TRBJ2-7, with a weak D call TRBD2 (6 bases). Trimming shortened V by 4 bases and J by 6 bases, and 17 bases separated the two germline ends. Germline CDR1 is SGHRS and CDR2 is YFSETQ. The CDR3 totals 14 residues. The CDR3 DNA reads as TGCGCCAGCAGCACCGGGACTGCCGGGGGCGAGCAGTACTTC. It specifies CASSTGTAGGEQYF.

As DNA, the CDR3 is TGTGCCAGCAGTCTAACGGGACAGTTGAGCTCTGGAAACACCATATATTTT. It codes for CASSLTGQLSSGNTIYF. The gene calls are TRBV2 and TRBJ1-3; 7 positions match TRBD1. The CDR3 is 17 residues long. J lost 0 bases, V lost 5 bases, and 10 bases had no gene match. Germline CDR1 and CDR2: SNHLY and FYNNEI. Full variable domain (rest looked up from reference TRBV2 and TRBJ1-3): EPEVTQTPSHQVTQMGQEVILRCVPISNHLYFYWYRQILGQKVEFLVSFYNNEISEKSEIFDDQFSVERPDGSNFTLKIRSTKLEDSAMYFCASSLTGQLSSGNTIYFGEGSWLTVV.

The chain combines TRBV30 with TRBJ1-6; possibly TRBD1 for D (5 bases). Germline V lookup: CDR1 GTSNPN, CDR2 SVGIG (reference sequence). CDR3 length: 14 amino acids. V was clipped by 4 bases and J by 7 bases, with 14 bases between them. The CDR3 here is CAWTSGQGNSPLHF. The DNA for the CDR3 is TGTGCCTGGACCTCGGGCCAGGGAAATTCACCCCTCCACTTT. Full variable domain (rest looked up from reference TRBV30 and TRBJ1-6): SQTIHQWPATLVQPVGSPLSLECTVEGTSNPNLYWYRQAAGRGLQLLFYSVGIGQISSEVPQNLSASRPQDRQFILSSKKLLLSDSGFYLCAWTSGQGNSPLHFGNGTRLTVT.

Note on this clone: Other nucleotide sequences in the sample specify the same CDR3. The rearrangement uses TRBV4-3 and TRBJ1-2; D perhaps matches TRBD1 (5 bases). Germline loops: CDR1 LGHNA, CDR2 YSLEER. The ends were cut back, 4 bases at V and 8 bases at J, with 20 bases in the middle. The CDR3 has 15 amino acids. The CDR3 DNA reads TGCGCCAGCAGCCCAAACGGGGCCGCACGGAGGGGCTACACCTTC. Encoded protein: CASSPNGAARRGYTF.

The gene calls are TRBV6-1 and TRBJ2-7; D uncertain. The CDR3 contains 11 residues. CDR1 is MNHNS, CDR2 SASEGT, per germline. V shed 5 bases and J shed 6 bases, with 8 bases lying between them. The CDR3 bases are TGTGCCAGCAGTAGCCGACGCGAGCAGTACTTC. It codes for CASSSRREQYF.

The J gene is TRBJ2-2, the V gene TRBV5-6; unclear D gene. CDR1 is SGHDT, CDR2 YYEEEE, per germline. V lost 4 bases and J lost 3, with 19 bases in between. The CDR3 has 17 amino acids. For the CDR3, the DNA is TGTGCCAGCAGCCAGTTATACCAGGACCTTTACACCGGGGAGCTGTTTTTT. Translated, it gives CASSQLYQDLYTGELFF.

The V and J genes are TRBV14 and TRBJ2-5; D uncertain. Germline V gives CDR1 SGHDN, CDR2 FVKESK. The CDR3 covers 11 residues. Trimming took off 8 bases at V and 5 bases at J, with 9 bases between the two ends. The CDR3: CASALKETQYF. The CDR3 bases are TGTGCCAGCGCTCTCAAGGAGACCCAGTACTTC.

V usage is TRBV30 and J usage is TRBJ1-3; D unresolved. V shed 1 base and J shed 4 bases, with 8 bases lying between them. The CDR3 length is 13 residues. Germline lookup yields CDR1 GTSNPN and CDR2 SVGIG (reference sequence). The CDR3 protein is CAWSGIAGNTIYF. CDR3 DNA: TGTGCCTGGAGTGGGATAGCGGGAAACACCATATATTTT.

The rearrangement uses TRBV5-1 and TRBJ2-7; TRBD1 or TRBD2 may be the D gene (5 bases each). Trimming left V 0 bases short and J 5 bases short, with 12 bases between. The CDR3 covers 14 residues. Germline CDR1 reads SGHRS; CDR2 reads YFSETQ. DNA for the CDR3: TGCGCCAGCAGCTTGGTCGACCGGGGCGACGAGCAGTACTTC. Translation: CASSLVDRGDEQYF.

The gene calls are TRBV7-8 and TRBJ2-2, with D maybe TRBD2 (6 bases). The CDR3 has 18 residues. Per the germline V gene, CDR1 is SGHVS and CDR2 is FQNEAQ. V gave up 5 bases and J gave up 0 bases, with 19 bases separating them. The CDR3 is CASSRIRAGYANTGELFF. CDR3 coding DNA: TGTGCCAGCAGCCGTATCCGGGCGGGGTACGCGAACACCGGGGAGCTGTTTTTT. The full variable domain, completed using reference TRBV7-8 and TRBJ2-2, is GAGVSQSPRYKVAKRGQDVALRCDPISGHVSLFWYQQALGQGPEFLTYFQNEAQLDKSGLPSDRFFAERPEGSVSTLKIQRTQQEDSAVYLCASSRIRAGYANTGELFFGEGSRLTVL.

The chain couples TRBV7-8 to TRBJ2-1; TRBD1 or TRBD2 may be the D gene (7 bases each). The length of the CDR3 is 14 residues. CDR1 SGHVS and CDR2 FQNEAQ come from the germline V gene. Between the trimmed V and J ends, which lost 5 bases and 2 bases, there was a span of 10 bases. The chain's CDR3 is CASSGRGPYNEQFF. CDR3 nucleotides: TGTGCCAGCAGCGGGAGGGGGCCCTACAATGAGCAGTTCTTC.

The rearrangement uses TRBV10-3 and TRBJ1-1, with TRBD1 matching over 7 bases. V shed 6 bases and J 4 bases; nucleotides not matched to a gene: 8. The germline V gene encodes CDR1 ENHRY and CDR2 SYGVKD. The CDR3 is 14 amino acids. The CDR3 bases are TGTGCCATCAGGTTCGGACAGGAGAGCACTGAAGCTTTCTTT. Protein: CAIRFGQESTEAFF.

The rearrangement joins TRBV10-3 to TRBJ1-1; tentative D call: TRBD1 (5 bases). Trimming shortened V by 0 bases and J by 5 bases, and 13 bases separated the two germline ends. The CDR3 consists of 15 residues. CDR1 is ENHRY, CDR2 SYGVKD, per germline. In nucleotides, the CDR3 is TGTGCCATCAGTGAGTCGAGTGTGGGGGGGACTGAAGCTTTCTTT. It codes for CAISESSVGGTEAFF.

This chain connects TRBV18 to TRBJ2-3; TRBD2 aligns across 11 bases. The CDR3 sequence is 17 residues long. V shed 3 bases, J shed 3 bases, and the junction held 8 bases outside the gene matches. The germline V gene encodes CDR1 KGHSH and CDR2 LQKENI. The CDR3 sequence is CASSPGIAGGPTDTQYF. The CDR3 region has the DNA TGTGCCAGCTCACCCGGTATAGCGGGAGGGCCTACAGATACGCAGTATTTT.

The CDR3 sequence: CASSLGTGYSGNTIYF. The CDR3 DNA reads as TGCGCCAGCAGCTTGGGTACAGGGTACTCTGGAAACACCATATATTTT. The genes are TRBV5-1 and TRBJ1-3, with D tentatively TRBD1 (6 bases). Germline V gene sequence: CDR1 SGHRS, CDR2 YFSETQ. The CDR3 loop spans 16 amino acids. The germline V and J ends were trimmed by 0 bases and 0 bases, with 10 bases remaining between them.

The rearrangement uses TRBV5-1 and TRBJ2-7, with TRBD2 matching 14 bases. Trimming removed 3 bases from V and 6 bases from J; junction bases left unmatched: 11. The CDR3 spans 17 residues. Germline assignment: CDR1 SGHRS and CDR2 YFSETQ. The CDR3 coding sequence is TGCGCCAGCAGCTCGGGACTAGCGGGAGTGTCCGGGCGCGAGCAGTACTTC. Encoded protein: CASSSGLAGVSGREQYF.

V gene TRBV30 combines with J gene TRBJ2-3; possible D gene TRBD1, 6 bases. The V gene lost 2 bases and the J gene lost 0 bases, with 12 bases spanning the gap. Germline V gene lookup returns CDR1 GTSNPN and CDR2 SVGIG (reference sequence). There are 15 residues in the CDR3. CDR3 nucleotide sequence: TGTGCCTGGAGTCCCGGGACACTAAGCACAGATACGCAGTATTTT. This sequence encodes CAWSPGTLSTDTQYF.

V and J are TRBV5-1 and TRBJ2-2; D gene ambiguous. Germline V gene sequence: CDR1 SGHRS, CDR2 YFSETQ. CDR3 length equals 14 residues. Trimming left V 0 bases short and J 3 bases short, with 6 bases between. CDR3 amino acids: CASSLAQHTGELFF. CDR3 nucleotide sequence: TGCGCCAGCAGCTTGGCCCAACACACCGGGGAGCTGTTTTTT.

V gene TRBV5-6 combines with J gene TRBJ1-2; 10 positions match TRBD1. The CDR3 consists of 15 residues. The V gene's germline CDR1 is SGHDT and CDR2 YYEEEE. The J segment lost 5 bases and the V segment lost 0 bases, leaving 4 bases of the junction unmatched. The CDR3 DNA follows: TGTGCCAGCAGCTTGGGACAGGGGGCGGATTATGGCTACACCTTC. It is translated as CASSLGQGADYGYTF.

V and J are TRBV7-6 and TRBJ2-5, with D uncertain. The CDR3 consists of 15 residues. With 0 bases removed from V and 2 bases from J, the gap between germline ends came to 10 bases. Germline CDR1 is SGHVS and CDR2 is FNYEAQ. The CDR3 DNA follows: TGTGCCAGCAGCTTAGCGTGGATAGGGCAAGAGACCCAGTACTTC. It encodes CASSLAWIGQETQYF.

This clone was detected only a few times. The chain couples TRBV7-9 to TRBJ1-2; D is perhaps TRBD1 (5 bases). Per the germline V gene, CDR1 is SEHNR and CDR2 is FQNEAQ (reference sequence). The CDR3 length is 13 residues. Trimming took off 0 bases at V and 7 bases at J, with 9 bases between the two ends. The CDR3 coding sequence is TGTGCCAGCAGCTTAGCGACAGTACCTGGCTACACCTTC. Its protein is CASSLATVPGYTF.

This chain joins TRBV28 and TRBJ2-1; D ambiguous. Trimming took off 1 base at V and 5 bases at J, with 12 bases between the two ends. CDR3 length equals 15 residues. Germline V gives CDR1 MDHEN, CDR2 SYDVKM. The chain's CDR3 is CASSLYGTPNNEQFF. The CDR3, as DNA: TGTGCCAGCAGTTTATATGGTACCCCTAACAATGAGCAGTTCTTC. Combining the CDR3 with reference TRBV28 and TRBJ2-1 gives the whole variable domain DVKVTQSSRYLVKRTGEKVFLECVQDMDHENMFWYRQDPGLGLRLIYFSYDVKMKEKGDIPEGYSVSREKKERFSLILESASTNQTSMYLCASSLYGTPNNEQFFGPGTRLTVL.

This chain uses TRBV2 with TRBJ2-7, with a tentative D call TRBD1 (6 bases). V shed 2 bases and J shed 2 bases, with 16 bases lying between them. The CDR3 runs to 16 residues. Germline V gene sequence: CDR1 SNHLY, CDR2 FYNNEI. In nucleotides, the CDR3 is TGTGCCAGCAGTGAATCGCCAGGGGAGCCCCCCTACGAGCAGTACTTC. This translates into CASSESPGEPPYEQYF.

The DNA for the CDR3 is TGTGCCAGCAGCTTAACCTCGGGGGGGGTTCGGCATGAGCAGTTCTTC. This translates into CASSLTSGGVRHEQFF. This chain links TRBV7-2 with TRBJ2-1; 8 bases are shared with TRBD2. Trimming took 2 bases from V and 8 from J; bases not matched to a gene: 11. The V gene's germline CDR1 is SGHTA and CDR2 FQGNSA. The CDR3 sequence is 16 residues long.

The genes are TRBV5-1 and TRBJ2-7, with 8 bases fitting TRBD1. In germline, CDR1 is SGHRS, CDR2 YFSETQ. The V gene end was trimmed by 4 bases and the J gene end by 5 bases; junction bases not matched to a gene: 5. The CDR3 is 13 residues long. The CDR3 here is CASSGGQGHEQYF. The CDR3 DNA follows: TGCGCCAGCAGCGGAGGACAGGGACACGAGCAGTACTTC.

The genes are TRBV27 and TRBJ1-5; D is unresolved. V lost 3 bases, J lost 3 bases, and 9 bases lay in between. CDR3 length equals 14 residues. CDR1 MNHEY and CDR2 SMNVEV come from the germline V gene (reference sequence). This chain's CDR3 is CASSLVGNNQPQHF. CDR3 nucleotide sequence: TGTGCCAGCAGTTTGGTAGGGAACAATCAGCCCCAGCATTTT.